The T cell receptor (beta chain) under discussion was sequenced for a study of cytomegalovirus exposure and HLA in healthy donors. General study results and limits: In a later analysis, TCR beta V- and J-gene trimming was associated with a missense DCLRE1C variant. With further analysis later on, most CMV-associated TCR beta chains appeared HLA-restricted. Reportedly, fewer N-insertions than the approximately 650-donor mean appeared in an Asian-associated ancestry cluster in a later analysis.

A word on this clone: The target antigen is unknown.

Germline CDR1 and CDR2: ENHRY and SYGVKD. The V gene end was trimmed by 6 bases and the J gene end by 2 bases; junction bases not matched to a gene: 10. The CDR3 covers 16 residues. The PCR had 60 Vbeta and 13 Jbeta primers. Method: immunoSEQ multiplex PCR; TCRdb's copy keeps in-frame clones and lacks some. Among over 150,000 clones listed, about three quarters were seen once. The specimen sequenced was PBMCs. This clonotype originated in a woman aged 55-69 years in good health and CMV-seropositive. V and J are TRBV10-3 and TRBJ2-3, with TRBD2 matching 8 bases. CDR3 sequence: CAISDAIAGYTDTQYF. As DNA, the CDR3 is TGTGCCATCAGCGACGCGATAGCGGGATACACAGATACGCAGTATTTT.